The 21 T cell receptor beta chains listed next were all sequenced from one sample in a study of T cell responses to AZD1222 COVID-19 vaccine. Profiled with immunoSEQ multiplex PCR; TCRdb holds only in-frame clones, not every one. This sample has more than 80,000 clones, with 91% found just once. Source: peripheral blood, taken 28 days after the second AZD1222 dose. The receptors were gathered from an adult who received the AZD1222 COVID-19 vaccine.

This chain joins TRBV28 and TRBJ2-2; possible D gene TRBD2, 6 bases. The CDR3 spans 15 residues. Trimming shortened V by 2 bases and J by 3 bases, and 10 bases separated the two germline ends. In germline, CDR1 is MDHEN, CDR2 SYDVKM. The CDR3 DNA sequence: TGTGCCAGCAGTTTAGGAGGGACGGACACCGGGGAGCTGTTTTTT. Encoded protein: CASSLGGTDTGELFF.

This clone appeared once. The V call is TRBV10-3, the J call TRBJ1-6; D uncertain. From germline, CDR1 is ENHRY and CDR2 SYGVKD. CDR3 length: 14 residues. V was pared by 2 bases and J by 9 bases, with 11 bases between. The CDR3 DNA sequence: TGTGCCATCAGTGAGAGAGGACTGAGTTCACCCCTCCACTTT. The encoded protein is CAISERGLSSPLHF.

V is TRBV2 and J is TRBJ2-3; D may be TRBD1 (6 bases). Germline loops: CDR1 SNHLY, CDR2 FYNNEI. The germline V and J ends were trimmed by 3 bases and 6 bases, with 10 bases remaining between them. The length of the CDR3 is 13 residues. The CDR3 sequence is CASSDGQTDTQYF. Written as DNA, the CDR3 is TGTGCCAGCAGTGATGGACAGACGGATACGCAGTATTTT. Full variable domain (rest looked up from reference TRBV2 and TRBJ2-3): EPEVTQTPSHQVTQMGQEVILRCVPISNHLYFYWYRQILGQKVEFLVSFYNNEISEKSEIFDDQFSVERPDGSNFTLKIRSTKLEDSAMYFCASSDGQTDTQYFGPGTRLTVL.

This sequence joins TRBV19 and TRBJ1-5; TRBD1 aligns across 8 bases. V dropped 4 bases and J dropped 3; count of bases not matched to a gene: 11. The CDR3 extends over 17 amino acids. The germline V gene has CDR1 LNHDA and CDR2 SQIVND (reference sequence). The CDR3 DNA is TGTGCCAGTAGTACAGCCGTCGGGACAGGTTTCAATCAGCCCCAGCATTTT. Translated, it gives CASSTAVGTGFNQPQHF.

This clone was observed a single time. The V call is TRBV11-1, the J call TRBJ1-1; D is unresolved. V gave up 5 bases and J gave up 5 bases, with 15 bases separating them. This CDR3 contains 14 residues. Germline CDR1 is SGHAT and CDR2 is FQDESV (reference sequence). The DNA for the CDR3 is TGTGCCAGCAGCCTGGTGCGTCGCAGGACTGAAGCTTTCTTT. Translated: CASSLVRRRTEAFF.

The V call is TRBV15, the J call TRBJ2-5; TRBD2 matches 15 bases. With V trimmed by 3 bases and J by 2 bases, 1 base remained unmatched. Germline CDR1 is LNHNV and CDR2 is YYDKDF (reference sequence). CDR3 size: 16 residues. CDR3 protein: CATSSGTSGGQETQYF. The CDR3 DNA sequence: TGTGCCACCAGCAGTGGGACTAGCGGGGGGCAAGAGACCCAGTACTTC. The full variable domain, in which reference TRBV15 and TRBJ2-5 provide the parts outside the CDR3, is DAMVIQNPRYQVTQFGKPVTLSCSQTLNHNVMYWYQQKSSQAPKLLFHYYDKDFNNEADTPDNFQSRRPNTSFCFLDIRSPGLGDTAMYLCATSSGTSGGQETQYFGPGTRLLVL.

The V call is TRBV27, the J call TRBJ2-5, with 8 bases matching TRBD1. The CDR3 consists of 16 residues. CDR1 and CDR2 (germline): MNHEY, SMNVEV (reference sequence). J gave up 2 bases and V 1 base, and 6 bases lay outside the gene matches. CDR3 region: CASSLFSGQGQETQYF. DNA of the CDR3: TGTGCCAGCAGTTTATTCTCAGGACAGGGTCAAGAGACCCAGTACTTC.

V and J are TRBV15 and TRBJ2-1; no definite D call. Between the trimmed V and J ends, which lost 0 bases and 9 bases, there was a span of 9 bases. Germline CDR1 reads LNHNV; CDR2 reads YYDKDF (reference sequence). This CDR3 is built from 13 residues. The DNA for the CDR3 is TGTGCCACCAGCAGAGAGATGTCACCTGAGCAGTTCTTC. Translated: CATSREMSPEQFF.

This clone appeared a few times. J is TRBJ2-7 and V is TRBV29-1; 9 bases agree with TRBD2. Germline V lookup: CDR1 SQVTM, CDR2 ANQGSEA. V was pared by 3 bases and J by 3 bases, with 3 bases of the junction left unmatched. The CDR3 extends over 13 amino acids. The CDR3 DNA sequence: TGCAGCGTTGAGGTGCGGGAGGGCTACGAGCAGTACTTC. This gives the protein CSVEVREGYEQYF.

This CDR3 reads CASSYSIRDRAYEQYF. The DNA for the CDR3 is TGTGCCAGCAGTTACTCGATCCGGGACAGAGCCTACGAGCAGTACTTC. The V gene is TRBV6-2 or TRBV6-3, the J gene TRBJ2-7, with TRBD1 matching over 7 bases. The CDR3 runs 16 residues. CDR1 MNHEY and CDR2 SVGEGT come from the germline V gene. The trim removed 0 bases at V and 2 bases at J, leaving 7 bases unmatched.

With regard to this clone: Germline and junction disagree at one end, which may indicate a read error. Other DNA sequences from this sample encode an identical CDR3 as well. This chain uses TRBV28 with TRBJ2-7; D might be TRBD2 (5 bases). Germline V gene data show CDR1 as MDHEN and CDR2 as SYDVKM. The CDR3 is made up of 12 amino acids. CDR3 bases: TGCGCCAGCACCACCGAGGGAAACGAGCAGTACTTC. Protein: CASTTEGNEQYF. The complete variable domain, with remaining parts taken from reference TRBV28 and TRBJ2-7, reads DVKVTQSSRYLVKRTGEKVFLECVQDMDHENMFWYRQDPGLGLRLIYFSYDVKMKEKGDIPEGYSVSREKKERFSLILESASTNQTSMYLCASTTEGNEQYFGPGTRLTVT.

The gene calls are TRBV5-5 and TRBJ1-4; no reliable D call. The CDR3 covers 12 residues. Germline V CDR1 and CDR2: SGHKS, YYEKEE (reference sequence). V lost 2 bases and J lost 8, with 7 bases in between. Here the CDR3 DNA reads TGTGCCAGCAGCTTTGTTGAAGAAAAACTGTTTTTT. Amino acid sequence: CASSFVEEKLFF.

V usage is TRBV27 and J usage is TRBJ1-3; TRBD1 agrees at 7 bases. Per germline, CDR1 MNHEY and CDR2 SMNVEV (reference sequence). This CDR3 is 16 amino acids long. After removal of 5 bases from V and 1 base from J, the junction contained 8 bases not matched to a gene. This CDR3 reads CASSGRTGGSGNTIYF. For the CDR3, the DNA is TGTGCCAGCAGTGGCCGGACAGGTGGATCTGGAAACACCATATATTTT.

This sequence joins TRBV2 and TRBJ1-2, with D perhaps matching TRBD1 (5 bases). V lost 3 bases and J 2 bases, leaving 7 bases between the germline ends. Germline loops: CDR1 SNHLY, CDR2 FYNNEI. The CDR3 extends over 13 amino acids. DNA of the CDR3: TGTGCCAGCAGTGACAGGGTAAACTATGGCTACACCTTC. It yields the protein CASSDRVNYGYTF.

The V and J genes are TRBV16 and TRBJ1-1; D gene unclear. This CDR3 comprises 14 residues. CDR1 and CDR2 (germline): KGHSY, FQNENV. Trimming removed 2 bases at V and 4 bases at J, with 11 bases between. CDR3 amino acids: CASSQQGVGTEAFF. The CDR3 bases are TGTGCCAGCAGCCAACAAGGTGTTGGCACTGAAGCTTTCTTT.

The chain recombines TRBV7-9 with TRBJ2-7; the D is unclear. This CDR3 spans 13 amino acids. Germline CDR1 reads SEHNR; CDR2 reads FQNEAQ (reference sequence). Trimming cost V 8 bases and J 7 bases, with 18 bases left between them. The DNA of the CDR3 is TGTGCCAGCTGTGCGACCTCGGCGAGGGAGCAGTACTTC. Amino acids: CASCATSAREQYF.

V gene TRBV9 combines with J gene TRBJ1-4; a possible D gene is TRBD1 (5 bases). Looked up from germline, CDR1 is SGDLS and CDR2 is YYNGEE. The CDR3 has 14 amino acids. Trimming left V 0 bases short and J 7 bases short, with 10 bases between. The CDR3 DNA is TGTGCCAGCAGCGTAGACGGGGCTCCTGAAAAACTGTTTTTT. Amino acids: CASSVDGAPEKLFF.

This chain uses TRBV2 with TRBJ2-5; no clear D gene. V was trimmed by 1 base and J by 5 bases, leaving 8 bases between them. The germline V gene has CDR1 SNHLY and CDR2 FYNNEI. The CDR3 runs to 13 residues. In nucleotides, the CDR3 is TGTGCCAGCAGTGAAGAGATGGGTGAGACCCAGTACTTC. It yields the protein CASSEEMGETQYF. Together with reference TRBV2 and TRBJ2-5, the CDR3 gives the full variable domain: EPEVTQTPSHQVTQMGQEVILRCVPISNHLYFYWYRQILGQKVEFLVSFYNNEISEKSEIFDDQFSVERPDGSNFTLKIRSTKLEDSAMYFCASSEEMGETQYFGPGTRLLVL.

The chain employs TRBV10-1 and TRBJ2-1, with D unresolved. The V end lost 3 bases, the J end lost 0 bases, and 18 bases lay between the germline ends. The germline V gene has CDR1 WNHNN and CDR2 SYGVQD (reference sequence). The CDR3 extends over 18 amino acids. CDR3 residues: CASSDGSSELSSYNEQFF. The CDR3 DNA sequence: TGCGCCAGCAGTGACGGTAGTTCGGAACTAAGCTCCTACAATGAGCAGTTCTTC.

The chain has TRBV5-6 and TRBJ1-1, with D uncertain. The CDR3 loop spans 14 amino acids. The V end lost 2 bases, the J end lost 0 bases, and 8 bases lay between the germline ends. Germline V gives CDR1 SGHDT, CDR2 YYEEEE. The CDR3 region is CASSFDEMNTEAFF. In nucleotides, the CDR3 is TGTGCCAGCAGCTTTGACGAGATGAACACTGAAGCTTTCTTT.

The chain carries TRBV21-1 and TRBJ2-5; the table names TRBD2, a call not compared with the DNA. TRBV21-1 is recorded as a pseudogene. The CDR3 covers 16 residues. The CDR3 bases are TGTGCCAGCAGCCACCTAACCCCACGGGTGTGGGAGACCCAGTACTTC. Translated, it gives CASSHLTPRVWETQYF.